The T cell receptor (beta chain) described here comes from a study of CD8 T cells in Susac syndrome. The multiple sclerosis control group comprised treatment-naive patients with stable or active relapsing-remitting disease. Random hexamers served to reverse transcribe roughly 0.5 to 1 ug RNA. Each CDR3 protein gets one entry after TCRdb re-called the immunoSEQ multiplex PCR reads with MiXCR. The sample includes 110,000 or so distinct CDR3 sequences, 85% to 95% seen only once; the top ten take roughly 0.088%. Germline trimming cut 2 bases from V and 5 bases from J; bases unmatched to any gene: 1. The CDR3 is 12 amino acids. Germline V lookup: CDR1 SGHNT, CDR2 YYREEE (reference sequence).

This TCR was recovered from a human donor with multiple sclerosis. Sequenced sample: CD4+ T cells from PBMCs. The J gene is TRBJ2-7, the V gene TRBV5-4; 7 bases align to TRBD1. CDR3 protein: CASSFDRDEQYF. In DNA form, the CDR3 reads TGTGCCAGCAGCTTCGACAGGGACGAGCAGTACTTC.